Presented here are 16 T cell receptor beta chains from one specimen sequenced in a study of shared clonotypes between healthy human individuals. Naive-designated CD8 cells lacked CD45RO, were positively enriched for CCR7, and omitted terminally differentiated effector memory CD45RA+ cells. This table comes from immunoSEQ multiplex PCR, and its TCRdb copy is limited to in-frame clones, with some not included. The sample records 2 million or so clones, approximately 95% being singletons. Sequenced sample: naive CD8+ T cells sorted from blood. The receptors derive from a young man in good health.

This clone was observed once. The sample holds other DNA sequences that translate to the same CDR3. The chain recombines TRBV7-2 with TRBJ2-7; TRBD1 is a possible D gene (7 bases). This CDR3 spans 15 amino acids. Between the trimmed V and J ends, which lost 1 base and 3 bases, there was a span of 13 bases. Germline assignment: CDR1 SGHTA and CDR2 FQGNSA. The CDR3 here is CASSLVAGGIYEQYF. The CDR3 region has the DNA TGTGCCAGCAGCTTAGTGGCAGGGGGGATCTACGAGCAGTACTTC.

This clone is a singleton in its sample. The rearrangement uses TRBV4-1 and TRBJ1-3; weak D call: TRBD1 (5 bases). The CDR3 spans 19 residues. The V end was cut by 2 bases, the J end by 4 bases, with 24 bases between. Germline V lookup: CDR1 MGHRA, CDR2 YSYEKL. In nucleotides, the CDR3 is TGCGCCAGCAGCCAACTTGTGATGGAGGCCAGGCAGGGAGGAAACACCATATATTTT. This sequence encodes CASSQLVMEARQGGNTIYF.

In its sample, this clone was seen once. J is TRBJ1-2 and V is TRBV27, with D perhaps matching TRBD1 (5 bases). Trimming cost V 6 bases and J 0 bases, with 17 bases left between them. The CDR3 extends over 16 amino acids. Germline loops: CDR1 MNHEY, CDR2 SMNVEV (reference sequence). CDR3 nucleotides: TGTGCCAGCAGCAAAATAGGGGTACGTGCTAACTATGGCTACACCTTC. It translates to CASSKIGVRANYGYTF.

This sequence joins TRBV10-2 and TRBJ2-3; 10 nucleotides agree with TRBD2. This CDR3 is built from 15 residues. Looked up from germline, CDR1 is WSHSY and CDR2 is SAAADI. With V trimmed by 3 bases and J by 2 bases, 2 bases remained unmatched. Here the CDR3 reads CASSESGRATDTQYF. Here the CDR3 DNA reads TGCGCCAGCAGTGAAAGCGGGAGGGCCACAGATACGCAGTATTTT.

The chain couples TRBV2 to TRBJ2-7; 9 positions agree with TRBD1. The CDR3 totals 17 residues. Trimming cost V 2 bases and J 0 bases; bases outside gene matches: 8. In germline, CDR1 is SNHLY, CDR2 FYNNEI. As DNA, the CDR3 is TGTGCCAGCAGTGAACTCGGACAGGGGTTGACCTCCTACGAGCAGTACTTC. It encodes CASSELGQGLTSYEQYF.

The CDR3 sequence: CASSPTSGWGHEQYF. CDR3 sequence (DNA): TGTGCCAGCAGCCCGACTAGCGGGTGGGGTCACGAGCAGTACTTC. The chain couples TRBV6-5 to TRBJ2-7; 10 bases are shared with TRBD2. The CDR3 has 15 amino acids. Germline CDR1 is MNHEY and CDR2 is SVGAGI. V shed 6 bases, J shed 5 bases, and the junction held 10 bases outside the gene matches.

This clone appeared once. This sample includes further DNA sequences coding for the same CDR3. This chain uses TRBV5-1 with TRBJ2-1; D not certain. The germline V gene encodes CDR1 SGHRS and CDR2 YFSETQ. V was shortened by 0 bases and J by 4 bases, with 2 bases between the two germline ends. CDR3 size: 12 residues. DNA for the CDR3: TGCGCCAGCAGCTTGGCTTACAATGAGCAGTTCTTC. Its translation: CASSLAYNEQFF.

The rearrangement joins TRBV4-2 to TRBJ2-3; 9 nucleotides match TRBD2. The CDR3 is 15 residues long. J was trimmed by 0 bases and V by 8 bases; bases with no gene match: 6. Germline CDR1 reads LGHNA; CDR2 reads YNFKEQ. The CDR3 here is CASLTTSGSTDTQYF. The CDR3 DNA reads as TGTGCCAGCTTGACTACTAGCGGGAGCACAGATACGCAGTATTTT.

Here the CDR3 DNA reads TGTGCCAGCAGTTTAGTGGGAGCTAGCACAGATACGCAGTATTTT. It encodes CASSLVGASTDTQYF. The genes are TRBV27 and TRBJ2-3, with D possibly being TRBD2 (5 bases). Trimming took 2 bases from V and 0 from J, leaving 9 bases between them. The CDR3 has 15 residues. From germline, CDR1 is MNHEY and CDR2 SMNVEV (reference sequence).

CDR3 coding DNA: TGTGCCAGCGCGGGGACACCCAATCAGCCCCAGCATTTT. As protein: CASAGTPNQPQHF. This rearrangement joins TRBV2 to TRBJ1-5; D might be TRBD1 (6 bases). The V gene's germline CDR1 is SNHLY and CDR2 FYNNEI. CDR3 length: 13 residues. V dropped 8 bases and J dropped 3 bases, with 11 bases sitting between them. Variable domain in full (rest from reference TRBV2 and TRBJ1-5): EPEVTQTPSHQVTQMGQEVILRCVPISNHLYFYWYRQILGQKVEFLVSFYNNEISEKSEIFDDQFSVERPDGSNFTLKIRSTKLEDSAMYFCASAGTPNQPQHFGDGTRLSIL.

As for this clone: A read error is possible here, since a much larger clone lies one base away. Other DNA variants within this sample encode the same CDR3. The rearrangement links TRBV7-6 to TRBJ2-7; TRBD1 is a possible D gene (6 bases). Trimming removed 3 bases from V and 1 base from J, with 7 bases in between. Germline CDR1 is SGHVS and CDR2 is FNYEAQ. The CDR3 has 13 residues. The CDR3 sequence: CASSLDSSYEQYF. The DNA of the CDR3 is TGTGCCAGCAGCTTGGACAGTTCCTACGAGCAGTACTTC.

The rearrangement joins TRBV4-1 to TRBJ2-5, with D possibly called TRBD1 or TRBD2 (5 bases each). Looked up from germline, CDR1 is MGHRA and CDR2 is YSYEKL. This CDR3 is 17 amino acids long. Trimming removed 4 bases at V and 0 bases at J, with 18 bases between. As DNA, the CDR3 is TGCGCCAGCAGCCCCCGGGAAACGGGACGGTACCAAGAGACCCAGTACTTC. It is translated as CASSPRETGRYQETQYF.

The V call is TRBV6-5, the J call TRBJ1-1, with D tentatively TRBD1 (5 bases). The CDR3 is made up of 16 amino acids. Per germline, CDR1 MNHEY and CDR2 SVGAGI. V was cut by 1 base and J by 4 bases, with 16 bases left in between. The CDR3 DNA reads TGTGCCAGCAGTTACTTCTTCAGGGAAGAGGTCACTGAAGCTTTCTTT. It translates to CASSYFFREEVTEAFF.

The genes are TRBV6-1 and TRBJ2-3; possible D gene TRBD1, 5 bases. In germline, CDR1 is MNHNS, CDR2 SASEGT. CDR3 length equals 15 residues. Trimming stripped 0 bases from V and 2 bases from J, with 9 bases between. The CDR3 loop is CASSEAQGNTDTQYF. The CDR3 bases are TGTGCCAGCAGTGAAGCCCAGGGCAACACAGATACGCAGTATTTT.

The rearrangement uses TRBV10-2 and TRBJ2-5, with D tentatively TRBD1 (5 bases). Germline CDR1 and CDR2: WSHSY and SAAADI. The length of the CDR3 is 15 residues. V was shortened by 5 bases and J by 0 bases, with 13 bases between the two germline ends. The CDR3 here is CASSPQGLYQETQYF. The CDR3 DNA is TGCGCCAGCAGTCCCCAGGGATTGTACCAAGAGACCCAGTACTTC.

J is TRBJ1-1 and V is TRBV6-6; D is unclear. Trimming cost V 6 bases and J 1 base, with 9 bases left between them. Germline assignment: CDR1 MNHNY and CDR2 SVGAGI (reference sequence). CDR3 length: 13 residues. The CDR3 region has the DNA TGTGCCAGCAGCGGAGGGTGGAACACTGAAGCTTTCTTT. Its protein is CASSGGWNTEAFF.